This T cell receptor beta chain was found in a study of radiation and T cells in renal cell carcinoma. Study overall: Nephrectomy followed 15 Gy stereotactic body radiation by 4 weeks.

TCRdb keeps only in-frame clones here, not all; method: immunoSEQ multiplex PCR. The sample gives 100,000 to 150,000 clones, around 89% of which show up once; 5.8% is in the top ten. On this clone: Its matching antigen is unknown.

The time point: blood 2 weeks post-SBRT. Regarding treatment: 15 Gy SBRT to primary tumor, nephrectomy 4 weeks later. The tumor was a clear cell renal cell carcinoma. CDR1 SGHTA and CDR2 FQGNSA come from the germline V gene. This CDR3 has 15 amino acids. Trimming took 1 base from V and 6 from J, leaving 16 bases between them. Findings and caveats of the study: Pretreatment tumor biopsies were lacking, so baseline clonotypes are unknown. In blood, top tumor clones expanded by 2 weeks, shrinking by 4.

The clonotype originates from a woman in her 70s with renal cell carcinoma. The sample consisted of blood, taken from a patient whose treatment included radiotherapy and nephrectomy. The V call is TRBV7-2, the J call TRBJ2-7; D is unresolved. For the CDR3, the DNA is TGTGCCAGCAGCTTAGTCCCTTCTTGGGTCGGCGAGCAGTACTTC. It yields the protein CASSLVPSWVGEQYF.